Included here is one T cell receptor beta chain sequence, with context. This record comes from a study of CD8+CD57+ T cells in acquired aplastic anemia. At the level of the study: An average of 3.2 ug of DNA was obtained from sorted CD4+ and CD8+ cells.

TCR beta VDJ and CDR3 profiling used genomic DNA as template. TCRdb reprocessed the reads via MiXCR and lists one record per CDR3 protein. The sample consists of more than 150,000 distinct CDR3 sequences, 45% to 60% of them appearing once. Patients included in sequencing had previously demonstrated CD8+CD57+ cell expansion by flow cytometry. Germline V gene lookup returns CDR1 MNHEY and CDR2 SVGAGI. Trimming left V 4 bases short and J 3 bases short, with 15 bases between. The CDR3 runs 16 residues. The source is a human donor with aplastic anemia. Sequencing was performed on sorted CD4+, CD8+, or CD8+CD57+ T cells (not recorded which) from PBMCs. The gene calls are TRBV6-5 and TRBJ2-2; D assignment may be TRBD1 or TRBD2 (5 bases each). CDR3 sequence (DNA): TGTGCCAGCAGTTCCTCGGGGCAGGCCTACACCGGGGAGCTGTTTTTT. It is translated as CASSSSGQAYTGELFF.